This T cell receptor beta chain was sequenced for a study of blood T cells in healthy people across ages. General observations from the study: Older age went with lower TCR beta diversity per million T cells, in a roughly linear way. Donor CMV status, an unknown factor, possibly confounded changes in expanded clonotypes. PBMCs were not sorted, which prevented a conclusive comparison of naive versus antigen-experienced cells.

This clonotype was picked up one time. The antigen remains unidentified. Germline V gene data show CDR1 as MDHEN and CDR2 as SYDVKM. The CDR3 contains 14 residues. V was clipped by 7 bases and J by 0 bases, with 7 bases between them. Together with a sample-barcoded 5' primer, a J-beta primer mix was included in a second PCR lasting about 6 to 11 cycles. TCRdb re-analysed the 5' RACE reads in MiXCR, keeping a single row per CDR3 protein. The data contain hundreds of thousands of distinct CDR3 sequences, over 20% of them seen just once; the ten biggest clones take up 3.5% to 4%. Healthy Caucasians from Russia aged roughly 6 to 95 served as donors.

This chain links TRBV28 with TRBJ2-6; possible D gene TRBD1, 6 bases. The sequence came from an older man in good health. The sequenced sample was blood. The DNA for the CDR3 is TGTGCCAGCACGGACAGCTCTGGGGCCAACGTCCTGACTTTC. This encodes CASTDSSGANVLTF.